This is a list of T cell receptor beta chains from one sample in a study of T cells in Graves' hyperthyroidism and ophthalmopathy. From the multiplex PCR reads, TCRdb called clonotypes with MiXCR, one entry per CDR3 protein. Of about 700,000 distinct CDR3 sequences listed, roughly 15% are singletons. The material sequenced was blood. These receptors all stem from a young woman with Graves' hyperthyroidism. CDR3s include the opening cysteine and the closing phenylalanine or tryptophan. The D gene is left open where the match is weak. Rows may omit the clone size; those that give it use once, few, many or a size class.

cdr3_nt: TGCAGTGGGGTGCAGGGAGGGCATCCAGGTCAGCCCCAGCATTTT
cdr3_aa: CSGVQGGHPGQPQHF
v_call: TRBV20-1
d_call: -
j_call: TRBJ1-5
clone_size: many

cdr3_nt: TGTGCCAGCAGCGCCAACGGGGTCGGTGTGGGGAACACTGAAGCTTTCTTT
cdr3_aa: CASSANGVGVGNTEAFF
v_call: TRBV7-9
d_call: -
j_call: TRBJ1-1
clone_size: many

cdr3_nt: TGTGCCGTTCCGGGACTGTTTGGGGACGAGCAGTACTTC
cdr3_aa: CAVPGLFGDEQYF
v_call: TRBV11-2
d_call: -
j_call: TRBJ2-7
clone_size: many

cdr3_nt: TGTGCCAGCAGCCCCCGGGGGGGGGCGGTCGAGCAGTACTTC
cdr3_aa: CASSPRGGAVEQYF
v_call: TRBV7-9
d_call: TRBD2
j_call: TRBJ2-7
clone_size: few

cdr3_nt: TGTGCCAGCAGTTACTCGGGGGGTAGTCAGGAGTTCTTC
cdr3_aa: CASSYSGGSQEFF
v_call: TRBV6-6
d_call: -
j_call: TRBJ2-1
clone_size: -

cdr3_nt: TGTGCCAGCAGCAGAGCAGGGGGCGTAACCTACGAGCAGTACTTC
cdr3_aa: CASSRAGGVTYEQYF
v_call: TRBV7-9
d_call: TRBD1
j_call: TRBJ2-7
clone_size: -

cdr3_nt: TGTGCCAGCAGTTTCCTAAATGAGAACAATGAGCAGTTCTTC
cdr3_aa: CASSFLNENNEQFF
v_call: TRBV6-2/TRBV6-3
d_call: -
j_call: TRBJ2-1
clone_size: few

cdr3_nt: TGTGCCAGCATCCTACCGACAGGTGAAGCTTTCTTT
cdr3_aa: CASILPTGEAFF
v_call: TRBV27
d_call: -
j_call: TRBJ1-1
clone_size: many

cdr3_nt: TGTGCCAGCAGTTACTGGGCGGGGCGGTTGCTTCTGGGGACCAACGTCCTGACTTTC
cdr3_aa: CASSYWAGRLLLGTNVLTF
v_call: TRBV6-6
d_call: -
j_call: TRBJ2-6
clone_size: -

cdr3_nt: TGTGCGATCACTAGCGCAAATACGCAGTATTTT
cdr3_aa: CAITSANTQYF
v_call: TRBV6-1
d_call: TRBD2
j_call: TRBJ2-3
clone_size: -

cdr3_nt: TGCAGCGTTAAAGAGTCGTACGAGCAGTACTTC
cdr3_aa: CSVKESYEQYF
v_call: TRBV29-1
d_call: -
j_call: TRBJ2-7
clone_size: many

cdr3_nt: TGTGCCACCAGTGATCACAGGAACACTGAAGCTTTCTTT
cdr3_aa: CATSDHRNTEAFF
v_call: TRBV24-1
d_call: -
j_call: TRBJ1-1
clone_size: -

cdr3_nt: TGTGCCAGCAGTTACTCGAATCCGGAATCCTCTGGAAACACCATATATTTT
cdr3_aa: CASSYSNPESSGNTIYF
v_call: TRBV6-2/TRBV6-3
d_call: -
j_call: TRBJ1-3
clone_size: few

cdr3_nt: TGTGCCAGCTCACCACCTGCAGGGGATAAAGAGACCCAGTACTTC
cdr3_aa: CASSPPAGDKETQYF
v_call: TRBV18
d_call: -
j_call: TRBJ2-5
clone_size: few

cdr3_nt: TGTGCCAGCAGCTTAGACGGGCCGCCTGTCGATGAGCAGTTCTTC
cdr3_aa: CASSLDGPPVDEQFF
v_call: TRBV11-3
d_call: -
j_call: TRBJ2-1
clone_size: many

cdr3_nt: TGTGCCAGCGGGGGGGAGCAGTTCTTC
cdr3_aa: CASGGEQFF
v_call: TRBV28
d_call: -
j_call: TRBJ2-1
clone_size: many

cdr3_nt: TGTGCCAGCAGTTATCCAGGGAGCGCTGAAGCTTTCTTT
cdr3_aa: CASSYPGSAEAFF
v_call: TRBV6-1
d_call: -
j_call: TRBJ1-1
clone_size: many

cdr3_nt: TGTGCCAGCAGCTACTCACAGGGGGCCGGCACTGAAGCTTTCTTT
cdr3_aa: CASSYSQGAGTEAFF
v_call: TRBV11-2
d_call: TRBD1
j_call: TRBJ1-1
clone_size: many

cdr3_nt: TGCAGTGCTAGTTTAAGGGGGGAAACCTTC
cdr3_aa: CSASLRGETF
v_call: TRBV20-1
d_call: -
j_call: TRBJ1-2
clone_size: -

cdr3_nt: TGTGCCAGCAGCACACAGGGGAACTATGGCTACACCTTC
cdr3_aa: CASSTQGNYGYTF
v_call: TRBV11-2
d_call: TRBD1
j_call: TRBJ1-2
clone_size: many

cdr3_nt: TGTGCCAGCTCACCAGCTACTATGCCCTACGAGCAGTACTTC
cdr3_aa: CASSPATMPYEQYF
v_call: TRBV18
d_call: -
j_call: TRBJ2-7
clone_size: many

cdr3_nt: TGTGCCAGCTCACCTGGACCCCGCTACCCATACGAGCAGTACTTC
cdr3_aa: CASSPGPRYPYEQYF
v_call: TRBV18
d_call: -
j_call: TRBJ2-7
clone_size: many

cdr3_nt: TGCGCCAGCAGCCATCGACAGGGGGTCTCCTACGAGCAGTACTTC
cdr3_aa: CASSHRQGVSYEQYF
v_call: TRBV4-1
d_call: TRBD1
j_call: TRBJ2-7
clone_size: -

cdr3_nt: TGTGCCAGCCGGGACAGGGGATCCTACGAGCAGTACTTC
cdr3_aa: CASRDRGSYEQYF
v_call: TRBV6-1
d_call: TRBD1
j_call: TRBJ2-7
clone_size: many

cdr3_nt: TGCAGCGCCGGACAGCCCTACGAGCAGTACTTC
cdr3_aa: CSAGQPYEQYF
v_call: TRBV29-1
d_call: -
j_call: TRBJ2-7
clone_size: -

cdr3_nt: TGCAGCGCACTAGCGGGAGTCTACAATGAGCAGTTCTTC
cdr3_aa: CSALAGVYNEQFF
v_call: TRBV29-1
d_call: TRBD2
j_call: TRBJ2-1
clone_size: once

cdr3_nt: TGCAGCGTGGACCCCACGGGGCTAGGGTTTTACAATGAGCAGTTCTTC
cdr3_aa: CSVDPTGLGFYNEQFF
v_call: TRBV29-1
d_call: -
j_call: TRBJ2-1
clone_size: -

cdr3_nt: TGCAGTGGAAGGGACAGGGGAACAACTAATGAAAAACTGTTTTTT
cdr3_aa: CSGRDRGTTNEKLFF
v_call: TRBV20-1
d_call: TRBD1
j_call: TRBJ1-4
clone_size: -

cdr3_nt: TGCAGTGCTGTCGACCCCGGGACTAGCGGCTACAATGAGCAGTTCTTC
cdr3_aa: CSAVDPGTSGYNEQFF
v_call: TRBV20-1
d_call: TRBD2
j_call: TRBJ2-1
clone_size: -

cdr3_nt: TGTGCCAGCTCCTTATCCCAAGGGGGCCTTGAGACCCAGTACTTC
cdr3_aa: CASSLSQGGLETQYF
v_call: TRBV7-3
d_call: TRBD1
j_call: TRBJ2-5
clone_size: -

cdr3_nt: TGTGCCAGCAGCCCCCAGGGGGCGCGGGACATTCAGTACTTC
cdr3_aa: CASSPQGARDIQYF
v_call: TRBV9
d_call: TRBD1
j_call: TRBJ2-4
clone_size: -

cdr3_nt: TGTGCCACCAGGGGGACAGGAACCCCTGAAGCTTTCTTT
cdr3_aa: CATRGTGTPEAFF
v_call: TRBV15
d_call: TRBD1
j_call: TRBJ1-1
clone_size: few

cdr3_nt: TGTGCCAGCAGCGCCTTCGGTGCCAAAAACATTCAGTACTTC
cdr3_aa: CASSAFGAKNIQYF
v_call: TRBV5-4
d_call: -
j_call: TRBJ2-4
clone_size: -

cdr3_nt: TGTGCCAGCAGTCACAACGGGGGCAATGAGCAGTTCTTC
cdr3_aa: CASSHNGGNEQFF
v_call: TRBV12-3/TRBV12-4
d_call: -
j_call: TRBJ2-1
clone_size: -

cdr3_nt: TGTGCCAGCAGCTTCCAGGGGCCCCTCCTTAACTATGGCTACACCTTC
cdr3_aa: CASSFQGPLLNYGYTF
v_call: TRBV7-9
d_call: -
j_call: TRBJ1-2
clone_size: -

cdr3_nt: TGTGCCACCAGCAGCAGGGTGATGGGCAATGAGCAGTTCTTC
cdr3_aa: CATSSRVMGNEQFF
v_call: TRBV15
d_call: -
j_call: TRBJ2-1
clone_size: -

cdr3_nt: TGTGCCAGCAGCTTGAGGAGCGGTCGGAACAGGGGGGAGCAAGAGACCCAGTACTTC
cdr3_aa: CASSLRSGRNRGEQETQYF
v_call: TRBV11-2
d_call: TRBD1
j_call: TRBJ2-5
clone_size: -

cdr3_nt: TGTGCCAGTAGTATTGGACTCGAGTACACTGAAGCTTTCTTT
cdr3_aa: CASSIGLEYTEAFF
v_call: TRBV19
d_call: -
j_call: TRBJ1-1
clone_size: -

cdr3_nt: TGTGCCAGCGGTTGGGACAGGGGGCGATACGAGCAGTACTTC
cdr3_aa: CASGWDRGRYEQYF
v_call: TRBV12-3/TRBV12-4
d_call: TRBD1
j_call: TRBJ2-7
clone_size: once

cdr3_nt: TGTGCCAGCAGCTCCTTGGATTACCGGGATTTTGAAGCTTTCTTT
cdr3_aa: CASSSLDYRDFEAFF
v_call: TRBV7-9
d_call: -
j_call: TRBJ1-1
clone_size: few

cdr3_nt: TGCAGCGTTGAAGATCTGCGGCGGGACAGGGTCTATGAGCAGTTCTTC
cdr3_aa: CSVEDLRRDRVYEQFF
v_call: TRBV29-1
d_call: TRBD1
j_call: TRBJ2-1
clone_size: few

cdr3_nt: TGTGCCAGCAGCCACGACAGAACTGAAGCTTTCTTT
cdr3_aa: CASSHDRTEAFF
v_call: TRBV6-2/TRBV6-3
d_call: -
j_call: TRBJ1-1
clone_size: -

cdr3_nt: TGTGCCAGCAGTCTCCAGCGGAGCTCCTACAATGAGCAGTTCTTC
cdr3_aa: CASSLQRSSYNEQFF
v_call: TRBV27
d_call: -
j_call: TRBJ2-1
clone_size: few

cdr3_nt: TGTGCCAGTAGTACCTACGGACGGGAGAGGGCTGAAGCTTTCTTT
cdr3_aa: CASSTYGRERAEAFF
v_call: TRBV19
d_call: -
j_call: TRBJ1-1
clone_size: -

cdr3_nt: TGCAGTGCCAAATCTCCTAGGGCAGGGAGGAACACTGAAGCTTTCTTT
cdr3_aa: CSAKSPRAGRNTEAFF
v_call: TRBV20-1
d_call: -
j_call: TRBJ1-1
clone_size: few

cdr3_nt: TGTGCCAGCAGCGGAGAGGCAACAGGGGGATATAGCAATCAGCCCCAGCATTTT
cdr3_aa: CASSGEATGGYSNQPQHF
v_call: TRBV7-8
d_call: TRBD1
j_call: TRBJ1-5
clone_size: few

cdr3_nt: TGTGCCAGCAGTCAAATTACAAGGGGAGGCTACACCTTC
cdr3_aa: CASSQITRGGYTF
v_call: TRBV12-3/TRBV12-4
d_call: -
j_call: TRBJ1-2
clone_size: many

cdr3_nt: TGTGCCAGCTCACCAGGCCGATATAATTCACCCCTCCACTTT
cdr3_aa: CASSPGRYNSPLHF
v_call: TRBV18
d_call: -
j_call: TRBJ1-6
clone_size: few

cdr3_nt: TGTGCCAGCACGAGACTAGCGGGAGGTGATATGAGGGAGACCCAGTACTTC
cdr3_aa: CASTRLAGGDMRETQYF
v_call: TRBV6-1
d_call: TRBD2
j_call: TRBJ2-5
clone_size: many

cdr3_nt: TGTGCCAGCAGTGGCCAGGGGGCAAGTAGTACAGATACGCAGTATTTT
cdr3_aa: CASSGQGASSTDTQYF
v_call: TRBV12-3/TRBV12-4
d_call: TRBD1
j_call: TRBJ2-3
clone_size: many

cdr3_nt: TGTGCCTGGAGGTGGGGGGCGAAGACCCAGTACTTC
cdr3_aa: CAWRWGAKTQYF
v_call: TRBV30
d_call: -
j_call: TRBJ2-5
clone_size: -

cdr3_nt: TGTGCCAGCAGCCCCCCCACCGTCGAGCAGTACTTC
cdr3_aa: CASSPPTVEQYF
v_call: TRBV11-2
d_call: -
j_call: TRBJ2-7
clone_size: many

cdr3_nt: TGCAGTGCATCACGTGCGGGTAAAAACTATGGCTACACCTTC
cdr3_aa: CSASRAGKNYGYTF
v_call: TRBV20-1
d_call: -
j_call: TRBJ1-2
clone_size: many

cdr3_nt: TGCAGCGTTATACTGCGGACCTACAATGAGCAGTTCTTC
cdr3_aa: CSVILRTYNEQFF
v_call: TRBV29-1
d_call: -
j_call: TRBJ2-1
clone_size: few

cdr3_nt: TGCAGTGCTATGTACACCGGGGAGCTGTTTTTT
cdr3_aa: CSAMYTGELFF
v_call: TRBV20-1
d_call: -
j_call: TRBJ2-2
clone_size: -

cdr3_nt: TGTGCCAGCAGTCGTATTAGGACTAGCGAGCAGCTGTTTTTT
cdr3_aa: CASSRIRTSEQLFF
v_call: TRBV11-3
d_call: TRBD2
j_call: TRBJ2-2
clone_size: many

cdr3_nt: TGTGCCAGCAGGCCACAGGGGAGGGCAGGCTCACCCCTCCACTTT
cdr3_aa: CASRPQGRAGSPLHF
v_call: TRBV27
d_call: TRBD1
j_call: TRBJ1-6
clone_size: many

cdr3_nt: TGTGCCAGCAGCTACGGACAGGGGCCTACGACAGATACGCAGTATTTT
cdr3_aa: CASSYGQGPTTDTQYF
v_call: TRBV7-3
d_call: TRBD1
j_call: TRBJ2-3
clone_size: many

cdr3_nt: TGCGCCAGCAGCCAAATTGCGGGAGTACGCTACAAGCAGTACTTC
cdr3_aa: CASSQIAGVRYKQYF
v_call: TRBV5-1
d_call: TRBD2
j_call: TRBJ2-7
clone_size: -